The T cell receptor (beta chain) under discussion was sequenced for a study of blood T cells in healthy people across ages. About the research overall: Template switching captured about one barcoded beta molecule per two T cells.

This clonotype was counted between two and nine times. Its antigen is as yet unknown. The study's findings and limits: The study found TCR beta diversity correlated strongly with naive T cell percentage. Per million T cells, TCR beta diversity dropped roughly linearly as age increased.

The second PCR ran about 6 to 11 cycles with a sample-barcoded 5' primer and J-beta primers. TCRdb called the 5' RACE reads again in MiXCR, with one record for every CDR3 protein. The sample lists roughly 800,000 distinct CDR3 sequences; roughly 64% were seen once. CDR1 and CDR2 (germline): MNHNS, SASEGT. V lost 9 bases to trimming and J lost 7 bases, with 21 bases between them. CDR3 length: 14 amino acids. Extraction yielded at least 6 micrograms of total RNA per sample. V usage is TRBV6-1 and J usage is TRBJ1-2; D not certain. The sequence was collected from a man younger than 40 in good health. The sequencing input was blood. CDR3 coding DNA: TGTGCCAGTCTCCCTCGACTCGCTGTAGGTGGCTACACCTTC. This gives the protein CASLPRLAVGGYTF.